The rows below give T cell receptor beta chains drawn from one sample of a study of blood T cell repertoires in COVID-19. Method: immunoSEQ multiplex PCR; TCRdb's copy keeps in-frame clones and lacks some. The data contain over 100,000 clones, about 89% of them singletons. The specimen was peripheral blood. These receptors were taken from a woman between 65 and 79 years old with COVID-19, enrolled during active disease. CDR3s include the opening cysteine and the closing phenylalanine or tryptophan. D genes are given only for firm matches. For some rows the clone size is stated as once, few or many, or as a class when expanded; others skip it.

j_call: TRBJ2-1
clone_size: NA
v_call: TRBV5-4
d_call: TRBD2
cdr3_aa: CASSPPQRTSGAEQFF
cdr3_nt: TGTGCCAGCAGCCCCCCCCAACGGACTAGCGGGGCCGAGCAGTTCTTC

j_call: TRBJ1-6
clone_size: NA
v_call: TRBV13
d_call: TRBD1
cdr3_aa: CASSKEDRGYNSPLHF
cdr3_nt: TGTGCCAGCAGCAAAGAGGACAGGGGATATAATTCACCCCTCCACTTT

j_call: TRBJ1-2
clone_size: NA
v_call: TRBV24-1
d_call: TRBD1
cdr3_aa: CATSDGQGDGYTF
cdr3_nt: TGTGCCACCAGTGATGGACAGGGCGATGGCTACACCTTC

j_call: TRBJ1-6
clone_size: NA
v_call: TRBV6-1
d_call: TRBD1
cdr3_aa: CASRPDRAGNSPLHF
cdr3_nt: TGTGCCAGCAGACCTGACAGGGCGGGGAATTCACCCCTCCACTTT

j_call: TRBJ2-7
clone_size: NA
v_call: TRBV7-2
d_call: NA
cdr3_aa: CASSLLKVAYEQYF
cdr3_nt: TGTGCCAGCAGCTTACTAAAGGTAGCGTACGAGCAGTACTTC

j_call: TRBJ2-3
clone_size: NA
v_call: TRBV6-5
d_call: TRBD2
cdr3_aa: CASNRASGGTDTQYF
cdr3_nt: TGTGCCAGCAACCGGGCTAGCGGAGGCACAGATACGCAGTATTTT

j_call: TRBJ1-1
clone_size: NA
v_call: TRBV6-6
d_call: TRBD1
cdr3_aa: CASNLGGRKNTEAFF
cdr3_nt: TGTGCCAGCAATCTAGGGGGCCGAAAGAACACTGAAGCTTTCTTT

j_call: TRBJ1-1
clone_size: NA
v_call: TRBV27
d_call: NA
cdr3_aa: CASSLPNGEAFF
cdr3_nt: TGTGCCAGCAGCCTCCCTAACGGTGAAGCTTTCTTT

j_call: TRBJ2-7
clone_size: NA
v_call: TRBV4-1
d_call: NA
cdr3_aa: CASSPRPGITYEQYF
cdr3_nt: TGCGCCAGCAGCCCCCGACCAGGGATAACCTACGAGCAGTACTTC

j_call: TRBJ2-5
clone_size: NA
v_call: TRBV7-9
d_call: TRBD1
cdr3_aa: CASSPQGGVEETQYF
cdr3_nt: TGTGCCAGCAGCCCACAGGGGGGAGTAGAAGAGACCCAGTACTTC

j_call: TRBJ2-1
clone_size: NA
v_call: TRBV10-1
d_call: NA
cdr3_aa: CASSLNNEQFF
cdr3_nt: TGCGCCAGCAGCCTAAACAATGAGCAGTTCTTC

j_call: TRBJ1-6
clone_size: NA
v_call: TRBV27
d_call: NA
cdr3_aa: CASSLERVPSGRSPLHF
cdr3_nt: TGTGCCAGCAGTTTAGAGCGGGTTCCTTCGGGGAGGTCACCCCTCCACTTT

j_call: TRBJ1-6
clone_size: NA
v_call: TRBV6-2/TRBV6-3
d_call: NA
cdr3_aa: CASSSVRRGRGNSPLHF
cdr3_nt: TGTGCCAGCAGTTCGGTCCGGCGGGGCAGAGGGAATTCACCCCTCCACTTT

j_call: TRBJ1-5
clone_size: NA
v_call: TRBV19
d_call: NA
cdr3_aa: CASSIIMSNQPQHF
cdr3_nt: TGTGCCAGTAGTATAATAATGTCTAACCAGCCCCAGCATTTT

j_call: TRBJ1-4
clone_size: NA
v_call: TRBV6-5
d_call: NA
cdr3_aa: CASSLTDATNEKLFF
cdr3_nt: TGTGCCAGCAGTTTGACAGATGCAACTAATGAAAAACTGTTTTTT

j_call: TRBJ2-7
clone_size: NA
v_call: TRBV28
d_call: NA
cdr3_aa: CASSPQGGGYEQYF
cdr3_nt: TGTGCCAGCAGTCCTCAGGGAGGAGGCTACGAGCAGTACTTC

j_call: TRBJ1-5
clone_size: NA
v_call: TRBV7-9
d_call: NA
cdr3_aa: CASSPPGGSNQPQHF
cdr3_nt: TGTGCCAGCAGCCCTCCCGGGGGAAGCAATCAGCCCCAGCATTTT

j_call: TRBJ1-1
clone_size: NA
v_call: TRBV10-1
d_call: NA
cdr3_aa: CASTPRVGTEAFF
cdr3_nt: TGCGCCAGCACCCCCAGGGTCGGCACTGAAGCTTTCTTT

j_call: TRBJ2-3
clone_size: once
v_call: TRBV5-6
d_call: TRBD1
cdr3_aa: CASSSGTGLDTQYF
cdr3_nt: TGTGCCAGCAGCTCAGGGACAGGGTTAGATACGCAGTATTTT

j_call: TRBJ1-4
clone_size: NA
v_call: TRBV7-3
d_call: TRBD1
cdr3_aa: CASRKQGATNEKLFF
cdr3_nt: TGTGCCAGCAGAAAACAGGGGGCAACTAATGAAAAACTGTTTTTT

j_call: TRBJ1-5
clone_size: NA
v_call: TRBV12-3/TRBV12-4
d_call: NA
cdr3_aa: CASSFVSGPQHF
cdr3_nt: TGTGCCAGCAGTTTCGTCTCCGGGCCCCAGCATTTT

j_call: TRBJ1-1
clone_size: once
v_call: TRBV30
d_call: TRBD1
cdr3_aa: CAWRDRVSAEAFF
cdr3_nt: TGTGCCTGGAGGGACAGGGTTTCTGCTGAAGCTTTCTTT

j_call: TRBJ1-5
clone_size: NA
v_call: TRBV6-2/TRBV6-3
d_call: NA
cdr3_aa: CASSYSADRGVDQPQHF
cdr3_nt: TGTGCCAGCAGTTACTCGGCAGACCGGGGAGTCGATCAGCCCCAGCATTTT

j_call: TRBJ2-7
clone_size: once
v_call: TRBV4-2
d_call: NA
cdr3_aa: CASSQDLAGASYEQYF
cdr3_nt: TGTGCCAGCAGCCAAGATCTCGCGGGGGCTTCCTACGAGCAGTACTTC

j_call: TRBJ1-6
clone_size: few
v_call: TRBV10-2
d_call: TRBD1
cdr3_aa: CASRAGGSPLHF
cdr3_nt: TGCGCCAGCAGGGCAGGGGGTTCACCCCTCCACTTT

j_call: TRBJ2-2
clone_size: NA
v_call: TRBV9
d_call: NA
cdr3_aa: CASSVSSTSNTGELFF
cdr3_nt: TGTGCCAGCAGCGTATCTTCGACATCGAACACCGGGGAGCTGTTTTTT

j_call: TRBJ1-2
clone_size: NA
v_call: TRBV7-9
d_call: TRBD1
cdr3_aa: CASSQTGANNYGYTF
cdr3_nt: TGTGCCAGCAGCCAGACAGGGGCGAATAACTATGGCTACACCTTC

j_call: TRBJ1-6
clone_size: NA
v_call: TRBV2
d_call: NA
cdr3_aa: CASTTRSGHWTPPLHF
cdr3_nt: TGTGCCAGCACGACCAGATCAGGGCATTGGACGCCACCCCTCCACTTT